A selection of T cell receptor beta chains follows, all from one sample in a study of graft-versus-host responses after intestinal transplantation. No antigen is known for these receptors. Method: immunoSEQ multiplex PCR; TCRdb's copy keeps in-frame clones and lacks some. The sample has roughly 100,000 clones; more than 85% are singletons. Source: unstimulated CD4+ T cells sorted from spleen or lymph node cells, taken before intestinal transplant. The receptors stem from a human donor who received an intestinal transplant. Each CDR3 is given with its conserved first and last residue. The order of the fields is D gene, V gene, clone size, J gene, CDR3 protein, CDR3 DNA. A D gene is named only where the DNA matches it firmly. Size is stated for part of the rows, as once, few or many counts, or as a class when the clone is expanded.

NA,TRBV27,once,TRBJ1-4,CASSLAGGYEKLFF,TGTGCCAGCAGTTTAGCCGGAGGTTATGAAAAACTGTTTTTT
NA,TRBV7-2,NA,TRBJ2-3,CASSFRGSTDTQYF,TGTGCCAGCAGCTTCAGGGGAAGCACAGATACGCAGTATTTT
NA,TRBV7-3,NA,TRBJ2-6,CASTTSLPGANVLTF,TGTGCCAGCACCACGAGTCTTCCTGGGGCCAACGTCCTGACTTTC
NA,TRBV2,few,TRBJ1-3,CASSEGPDRTGNTIYF,TGTGCCAGCAGTGAGGGTCCCGACAGAACGGGAAACACCATATATTTT
TRBD1,TRBV29-1,once,TRBJ1-2,CSVEIGQATRYGYTF,TGCAGCGTTGAGATCGGACAGGCAACGCGCTATGGCTACACCTTC
NA,TRBV6-1,NA,TRBJ1-5,CASSEFGSRGQPQHF,TGTGCCAGCAGTGAATTTGGGTCCCGAGGTCAGCCCCAGCATTTT
NA,TRBV30,NA,TRBJ1-5,CAWSGRFSQPQHF,TGTGCCTGGAGTGGACGGTTTTCCCAGCCCCAGCATTTT
NA,TRBV11-3,NA,TRBJ2-3,CASSRSSLRADTQYF,TGTGCCAGCAGCAGGAGTTCCCTTCGAGCAGATACGCAGTATTTT
TRBD2,TRBV19,NA,TRBJ2-7,CASSINSGRLYF,TGTGCCAGTAGTATTAATAGCGGGAGGTTGTACTTC
NA,TRBV28,NA,TRBJ2-7,CASSSSRPGRTAPHEQYF,TGTGCCAGCAGTTCGTCGCGGCCAGGGAGAACAGCCCCCCACGAGCAGTACTTC
TRBD1,TRBV12-5,NA,TRBJ2-7,CASGLAPGTGIYEQYF,TGTGCTAGTGGTTTGGCCCCCGGGACAGGCATCTACGAGCAGTACTTC
NA,TRBV6-5,NA,TRBJ1-1,CASSYQDKNTEAFF,TGTGCCAGCAGTTACCAGGACAAGAACACTGAAGCTTTCTTT
TRBD2,TRBV11-1,NA,TRBJ2-1,CASSLAGTSGRRNEQFF,TGTGCCAGCAGCTTAGCGGGTACTAGCGGGAGACGCAATGAGCAGTTCTTC
NA,TRBV30,once,TRBJ1-1,CAWSEVEARDTEAFF,TGTGCCTGGAGTGAAGTTGAGGCTAGAGACACTGAAGCTTTCTTT
TRBD1,TRBV7-9,once,TRBJ2-2,CASSSTGAPEGGELFF,TGTGCCAGCAGCTCAACAGGGGCGCCGGAAGGCGGGGAGCTGTTTTTT
NA,TRBV28,NA,TRBJ2-3,CASSVGTTDTQYF,TGTGCCAGCAGTGTCGGGACCACAGATACGCAGTATTTT
NA,TRBV21-1,NA,TRBJ1-5,CASTTWDYQPQHF,TGTGCCAGCACCACATGGGATTATCAGCCCCAGCATTTT
NA,TRBV28,NA,TRBJ2-7,CASRLLGYEQYF,TGTGCCAGCAGACTTCTAGGGTACGAGCAGTACTTC
NA,TRBV18,NA,TRBJ1-2,CASSLREGYGYTF,TGTGCCAGCTCACTCAGGGAGGGCTATGGCTACACCTTC
TRBD2,TRBV11-3,NA,TRBJ2-3,CASSLSSGSRTDTQYF,TGTGCCAGCAGCCTCTCTAGCGGGAGCAGAACAGATACGCAGTATTTT
NA,TRBV19,NA,TRBJ1-5,CASSIDRWVGESDQPQHF,TGTGCCAGTAGTATAGATCGGTGGGTCGGGGAATCGGATCAGCCCCAGCATTTT
TRBD1,TRBV5-1,NA,TRBJ1-5,CASSSGQGNQPQHF,TGCGCCAGCAGCTCGGGACAGGGGAACCAGCCCCAGCATTTT
NA,TRBV6-1,NA,TRBJ2-7,CASSEAAGGIYEQYF,TGTGCCAGCAGTGAAGCGGCAGGAGGGATCTACGAGCAGTACTTC
TRBD1,TRBV5-1,once,TRBJ1-1,CASSTTGTGGTEAFF,TGCGCCAGCAGCACAACCGGGACAGGGGGCACTGAAGCTTTCTTT
TRBD2,TRBV7-6,NA,TRBJ2-7,CASSTLAGAYEQYF,TGTGCCAGCAGCACCCTAGCGGGGGCCTACGAGCAGTACTTC
NA,TRBV4-1,NA,TRBJ2-1,CASSRLLGAPNEQFF,TGCGCCAGCAGCAGGCTTCTGGGGGCTCCCAATGAGCAGTTCTTC
TRBD2,TRBV7-6,NA,TRBJ2-3,CASSRYSGGALDTQYF,TGTGCCAGCAGCAGATATAGCGGGGGGGCTCTGGATACGCAGTATTTT
TRBD1,TRBV7-9,NA,TRBJ2-7,CASSWNRDRGYEQYF,TGTGCCAGCAGCTGGAACCGGGACAGGGGTTACGAGCAGTACTTC
TRBD2,TRBV4-2,NA,TRBJ2-7,CASSQELADKYEQYF,TGTGCCAGCAGCCAAGAACTAGCGGACAAATACGAGCAGTACTTC
NA,TRBV6-6,few,TRBJ1-4,CASYGTLNEKLFF,TGTGCCAGCTACGGGACTTTGAATGAAAAACTGTTTTTT
TRBD2,TRBV9,NA,TRBJ2-1,CASSVGLAGGVSYNEQFF,TGTGCCAGCAGCGTAGGTCTAGCGGGAGGGGTATCCTACAATGAGCAGTTCTTC
NA,TRBV6-5,NA,TRBJ2-6,CASSYAFSGANVLTF,TGTGCCAGCAGTTACGCCTTCTCTGGGGCCAACGTCCTGACTTTC
NA,TRBV7-6,NA,TRBJ2-2,CASSPDGLATGELFF,TGTGCCAGCAGCCCCGACGGACTCGCCACCGGGGAGCTGTTTTTT
TRBD1,TRBV2,NA,TRBJ2-3,CASRATGNADTQYF,TGTGCCAGCAGGGCGACAGGGAACGCAGATACGCAGTATTTT
NA,TRBV2,NA,TRBJ2-1,CASRAAGGSYNEQFF,TGTGCCAGCAGAGCGGCAGGGGGGTCCTACAATGAGCAGTTCTTC
TRBD1,TRBV6-1,NA,TRBJ1-5,CASSEMAGGSVQPQHF,TGTGCCAGCAGTGAAATGGCAGGGGGGTCCGTTCAGCCCCAGCATTTT
TRBD1,TRBV27,once,TRBJ2-2,CASTLRTGTTGELFF,TGTGCCAGCACCCTCCGGACAGGGACCACCGGGGAGCTGTTTTTT
NA,TRBV5-1,once,TRBJ2-1,CASTRGYNEQFF,TGCGCCAGCACCCGAGGGTACAATGAGCAGTTCTTC
TRBD1,TRBV29-1,NA,TRBJ2-7,CSAGQDFYEQYF,TGCAGCGCTGGACAGGATTTCTACGAGCAGTACTTC
NA,TRBV19,NA,TRBJ2-1,CASSARTHNRQGGYNEQFF,TGTGCCAGTAGTGCTCGAACCCATAACCGACAGGGAGGCTACAATGAGCAGTTCTTC
NA,TRBV5-4,NA,TRBJ1-2,CASSLGDIYGYTF,TGTGCCAGCAGCTTGGGGGACATCTATGGCTACACCTTC
TRBD1,TRBV6-5,NA,TRBJ2-7,CASRPPGQATYEQYF,TGTGCCAGCAGGCCCCCCGGACAGGCAACCTACGAGCAGTACTTC
TRBD2,TRBV5-1,once,TRBJ2-3,CASMRVAGEDTQYF,TGCGCCAGCATGAGGGTAGCGGGGGAAGATACGCAGTATTTT
NA,TRBV27,NA,TRBJ2-7,CASSPRELTYEQYF,TGTGCCAGCAGTCCCAGGGAACTCACCTACGAGCAGTACTTC
NA,TRBV20-1,NA,TRBJ2-7,CSATGPYEQYF,TGCAGTGCGACGGGTCCTTACGAGCAGTACTTC
NA,TRBV7-2,NA,TRBJ2-5,CASSSSSRSKETQYF,TGTGCCAGCAGCTCGTCATCCAGGTCCAAAGAGACCCAGTACTTC
TRBD1,TRBV7-9,NA,TRBJ1-1,CASSLLGTGRGTAEAFF,TGTGCCAGCAGCTTACTGGGGACAGGGCGCGGAACCGCTGAAGCTTTCTTT
NA,TRBV2,NA,TRBJ1-5,CASSDDGGQPQHF,TGTGCCAGCAGTGACGACGGTGGTCAGCCCCAGCATTTT